These 30 T cell receptor beta chains were all obtained from the same sample, sequenced in a study of CD8 T cells in ankylosing spondylitis. No antigens are known for them. TCRdb passed the 5' RACE reads through MiXCR, listing each CDR3 protein once. The sample contains 220,000 or so distinct CDR3 sequences, around 18% of which appear only once. General observations from the study: Characteristic of ankylosing spondylitis blood, it appeared, was a TCR beta motif comprising roughly eight highly homologous variants.

Sequencing was carried out using blood, either unsorted or a sorted T cell fraction (not recorded which). These receptors all come from a male donor with ankylosing spondylitis.

This clonotype was seen more than once but under ten times. The chain is built from TRBV6-5 and TRBJ2-7, with D possibly being TRBD2 (5 bases). V lost 0 bases and J 7 bases, leaving 16 bases between the germline ends. The germline gives CDR1 MNHEY, CDR2 SVGAGI. This CDR3 contains 15 residues. The CDR3: CASSYSNSQAGEQYF. The CDR3 DNA sequence: TGTGCCAGCAGTTACTCGAACAGTCAGGCGGGTGAGCAGTACTTC.

The sample holds a few counts of this clonotype. This rearrangement joins TRBV4-1 to TRBJ2-1; 8 bases are a match to TRBD2. This CDR3 has 16 amino acids. Trimming removed 4 bases from V and 4 bases from J; junction bases left unmatched: 9. Germline V gives CDR1 MGHRA, CDR2 YSYEKL. The CDR3 region is CASSREAGGFYNEQFF. CDR3 DNA: TGCGCCAGCAGCCGGGAGGCGGGGGGCTTTTACAATGAGCAGTTCTTC.

The rearrangement links TRBV6-2 or TRBV6-3 to TRBJ2-5; D may correspond to TRBD1 or TRBD2 (5 bases each). Trimming removed 5 bases at V and 2 bases at J, with 12 bases between. The CDR3 is 14 amino acids. The germline V gene encodes CDR1 MNHEY and CDR2 SVGEGT. Written as DNA, the CDR3 is TGTGCCAGCAGTAGAGGGACGGCGCAAGAGACCCAGTACTTC. Translating it yields CASSRGTAQETQYF.

This clonotype has just a few counts. The chain has TRBV7-8 and TRBJ2-5; 12 bases are shared with TRBD2. The trim removed 4 bases at V and 0 bases at J, leaving 3 bases unmatched. CDR1 and CDR2 from the germline V gene are SGHVS and FQNEAQ. CDR3 length: 16 amino acids. CDR3 DNA sequence: TGTGCCAGCAGCTCGAGACTAGCGGGGGACCAAGAGACCCAGTACTTC. Amino acid sequence: CASSSRLAGDQETQYF.

The V call is TRBV24-1, the J call TRBJ2-7; possible D gene TRBD1, 5 bases. The CDR3 has 12 amino acids. Germline CDR1 reads KGHDR; CDR2 reads SFDVKD. V dropped 2 bases and J dropped 7 bases, with 8 bases sitting between them. CDR3 bases: TGTGCCACCAGTGATTCGACAGAAGAGCAGTACTTC. It translates to CATSDSTEEQYF.

This sequence joins TRBV28 and TRBJ2-7; TRBD1 is a possible D gene (6 bases). With 5 bases removed from V and 6 bases from J, the gap between germline ends came to 23 bases. The CDR3 is 16 residues long. The V gene's germline CDR1 is MDHEN and CDR2 SYDVKM. The CDR3 loop reads CASSVNPGQPDGEQYF. As DNA, the CDR3 is TGTGCCAGCAGTGTAAACCCCGGACAGCCGGACGGCGAGCAGTACTTC.

To note about this clonotype: A read error may account for a junction end that differs from germline. The chain combines TRBV7-9 with TRBJ1-2; D is uncertain. The CDR3 totals 14 residues. CDR1 is SEHNR and CDR2 is FQNEAQ in the germline V gene (reference sequence). The CDR3 spells CASMGPGINYGYTF. The CDR3 bases are TGTGCTAGCATGGGCCCCGGAATTAACTATGGCTACACCTTC.

The rearrangement joins TRBV6-4 to TRBJ2-5; 9 positions match TRBD2. This CDR3 is built from 14 residues. The germline gives CDR1 MRHNA, CDR2 SNTAGT. V lost 8 bases to trimming and J lost 5 bases; unmatched junction nucleotides: 9. Written as DNA, the CDR3 is TGTGCCAGCCCGGAAAGCGGGAGGCGGGAGACCCAGTACTTC. Protein: CASPESGRRETQYF.

The chain recombines TRBV7-9 with TRBJ1-3; D remains unclear. V lost 5 bases to trimming and J lost 0 bases, with 14 bases between them. CDR1 and CDR2 from the germline V gene are SEHNR and FQNEAQ (reference sequence). This CDR3 contains 16 residues. CDR3 sequence: CASSIPDSTSGNTIYF. CDR3 bases: TGTGCCAGCAGCATCCCGGACTCCACCTCTGGAAACACCATATATTTT.

Only a few counts were recorded for this clonotype. The chain employs TRBV6-2 or TRBV6-3 and TRBJ1-6, with D possibly being TRBD1 (6 bases). Germline lookup yields CDR1 MNHEY and CDR2 SVGEGT. V was cut by 8 bases and J by 13 bases, with 21 bases left in between. This CDR3 region has 14 residues. In DNA, the CDR3 is TGTGCCAGCGGAACGGACAGCGTTACCGGGCCCCTCCACTTT. Translating gives CASGTDSVTGPLHF.

This clonotype was picked up a small number of times. The genes are TRBV24-1 and TRBJ2-1; 8 bases are a match to TRBD2. This CDR3 region has 18 residues. Germline values: CDR1 KGHDR, CDR2 SFDVKD. V lost 2 bases and J lost 5; bases outside the gene matches: 13. The DNA of the CDR3 is TGTGCCACCAGTGATTCCGTGCTTCGGACTAGCAGTCACAATGAGCAGTTCTTC. The encoded protein is CATSDSVLRTSSHNEQFF.

V is TRBV11-3 and J is TRBJ1-2; the D gene is possibly TRBD1 (6 bases). Per germline, CDR1 SGHNT and CDR2 YENEEA. Trimming removed 5 bases at V and 8 bases at J, with 12 bases between. The CDR3 extends over 12 amino acids. CDR3 coding DNA: TGTGCCAGCAGCAACCCGACAGGAGGCTACACCTTC. This codes for CASSNPTGGYTF.

The chain combines TRBV7-2 with TRBJ2-3; 9 bases are shared with TRBD2. Germline loops: CDR1 SGHTA, CDR2 FQGNSA. V gave up 5 bases and J gave up 1 base; unmatched junction bases: 4. The length of the CDR3 is 15 residues. DNA of the CDR3: TGTGCCAGCAGCCACCCTAGCGGGGGCACAGATACGCAGTATTTT. Its protein is CASSHPSGGTDTQYF.

This clonotype has just a few counts. V and J are TRBV27 and TRBJ1-2; D not resolved. The CDR3 consists of 15 residues. The V gene lost 0 bases and the J gene lost 3 bases, with 11 bases spanning the gap. Germline CDR1 and CDR2: MNHEY and SMNVEV (reference sequence). The CDR3 is CASSLSAEAHYGYTF. DNA for the CDR3: TGTGCCAGCAGTTTATCCGCAGAGGCCCACTATGGCTACACCTTC.

The rearrangement uses TRBV19 and TRBJ2-7; D gene ambiguous. There are 12 residues in the CDR3. Germline loops: CDR1 LNHDA, CDR2 SQIVND (reference sequence). Trimming left V 3 bases short and J 4 bases short, with 7 bases between. In DNA, the CDR3 is TGTGCCAGTAGTATTGAAGGGTACGAGCAGTACTTC. Its translation: CASSIEGYEQYF.

Ten or more counts support this clonotype. This chain links TRBV10-3 with TRBJ2-1, with D possibly being TRBD1 (5 bases). The CDR3 sequence is 13 residues long. Trimming removed 11 bases from V and 8 bases from J, with 19 bases in between. CDR1 ENHRY and CDR2 SYGVKD come from the germline V gene. The DNA for the CDR3 is TGTGCCGCCCAGGGTCCTCTAGACGATGAGCAGTTCTTC. Translation gives CAAQGPLDDEQFF.

At least ten counts were recorded for this clonotype. The chain employs TRBV27 and TRBJ1-4, with 7 positions matching TRBD1. The junction had 12 bases not matched to a gene; V was cut back by 5 bases and J by 0 bases. Germline values: CDR1 MNHEY, CDR2 SMNVEV (reference sequence). This CDR3 is built from 18 residues. The CDR3 nucleotides read TGTGCCAGCAGTCCAGACAGGGCCCCGAGCTCAACTAATGAAAAACTGTTTTTT. Its protein product is CASSPDRAPSSTNEKLFF.

V and J are TRBV20-1 and TRBJ2-1, with D unclear. The V gene's germline CDR1 is DFQATT and CDR2 SNEGSKA (reference sequence). V was shortened by 0 bases and J by 1 base, with 7 bases between the two germline ends. The CDR3 has 14 residues. CDR3 nucleotide sequence: TGCAGTGCTAGAGATGTGGGTTCCTACAATGAGCAGTTCTTC. It is translated as CSARDVGSYNEQFF.

The rearrangement uses TRBV11-3 and TRBJ2-5, with 9 bases identical to TRBD2. This CDR3 region has 16 residues. The germline gives CDR1 SGHNT, CDR2 YENEEA. V gave up 5 bases and J gave up 3 bases; unmatched junction bases: 10. The CDR3, as DNA: TGTGCCAGCAGCCCCCTTGGACTAGCGATTAAAGAGACCCAGTACTTC. Protein product: CASSPLGLAIKETQYF. The full variable domain, in which reference TRBV11-3 and TRBJ2-5 provide the parts outside the CDR3, is EAGVVQSPRYKIIEKKQPVAFWCNPISGHNTLYWYLQNLGQGPELLIRYENEEAVDDSQLPKDRFSAERLKGVDSTLKIQPAELGDSAVYLCASSPLGLAIKETQYFGPGTRLLVL.

This clonotype was seen a handful of times. The rearrangement joins TRBV27 to TRBJ1-5, with a tentative D call TRBD1 (6 bases). The germline V gene encodes CDR1 MNHEY and CDR2 SMNVEV (reference sequence). The CDR3 is 16 amino acids. With 3 bases removed from V and 2 bases from J, the gap between germline ends came to 14 bases. The CDR3 here is CASSLGAGMGNQPQHF. DNA for the CDR3: TGTGCCAGCAGTTTGGGGGCAGGGATGGGCAATCAGCCCCAGCATTTT.

The chain recombines TRBV3-1 with TRBJ2-2, with TRBD2 matching 13 bases. With V trimmed by 2 bases and J by 6 bases, 21 bases remained unmatched. There are 22 residues in the CDR3. Per the germline V gene, CDR1 is LGHDT and CDR2 is YNNKEL (reference sequence). The CDR3 sequence: CASSQRPPGLAGRRVPAGELFF. The CDR3 coding sequence is TGTGCCAGCAGCCAACGCCCGCCGGGACTAGCGGGAAGAAGGGTACCCGCCGGGGAGCTGTTTTTT.

This clonotype came up a few times. The CDR3 loop reads CASSFEGYTGELFF. CDR3 DNA sequence: TGCGCCAGCAGCTTCGAGGGGTACACCGGGGAGCTGTTTTTT. The rearrangement uses TRBV5-1 and TRBJ2-2, with D perhaps assigned TRBD1 or TRBD2 (5 bases each). V was clipped by 2 bases and J by 3 bases, with 8 bases between them. The CDR3 totals 14 residues. The V gene's germline CDR1 is SGHRS and CDR2 YFSETQ. Filled out from reference TRBV5-1 and TRBJ2-2, the complete variable domain reads KAGVTQTPRYLIKTRGQQVTLSCSPISGHRSVSWYQQTPGQGLQFLFEYFSETQRNKGNFPGRFSGRQFSNSRSEMNVSTLELGDSALYLCASSFEGYTGELFFGEGSRLTVL.

This clonotype was seen a few times. The chain carries TRBV27 and TRBJ2-7; 9 bases line up with TRBD2. CDR1 and CDR2 from the germline V gene are MNHEY and SMNVEV (reference sequence). This CDR3 has 15 residues. V lost 3 bases and J lost 6; bases outside the gene matches: 9. Here the CDR3 DNA reads TGTGCCAGCAGTTTCGATGCGGGAGGGATTTCCGAGCAGTACTTC. Amino acid sequence: CASSFDAGGISEQYF.

This clonotype appeared a few times. The chain links TRBV29-1 to TRBJ2-3; a weak D match, TRBD2 (5 bases). Trimming stripped 5 bases from V and 5 bases from J, with 8 bases between. This CDR3 contains 11 residues. The germline CDR1 and CDR2 sequences are SQVTM and ANQGSEA. CDR3 amino acids: CSVWELDTQYF. DNA of the CDR3: TGCAGCGTTTGGGAGTTAGATACGCAGTATTTT.

The chain combines TRBV14 with TRBJ1-2; the D is unclear. The CDR3 length is 15 residues. Trimming pared 2 bases from V and 6 bases from J, leaving 16 bases between. Per germline, CDR1 SGHDN and CDR2 FVKESK. CDR3 region: CASSQYDTLRDGYTF. The CDR3, as DNA: TGTGCCAGCAGCCAATACGACACCTTGAGGGATGGCTACACCTTC.

The gene calls are TRBV6-2 or TRBV6-3 and TRBJ2-1; D gene unclear. The CDR3 consists of 17 residues. Germline V CDR1 and CDR2: MNHEY, SVGEGT. V lost 4 bases and J 2 bases, leaving 18 bases between the germline ends. CDR3 sequence: CASSSARRDSTYNEQFF. The CDR3 nucleotides are TGTGCCAGCAGTTCAGCCAGGCGCGATAGCACCTACAATGAGCAGTTCTTC.

In its sample, this clonotype was seen a few times. The V call is TRBV27, the J call TRBJ1-6, with TRBD1 matching over 7 bases. Germline assignment: CDR1 MNHEY and CDR2 SMNVEV (reference sequence). The junction had 3 bases not matched to a gene; V was cut back by 3 bases and J by 10 bases. The CDR3 loop spans 13 amino acids. The CDR3 DNA sequence: TGTGCCAGCAGTTTGCAGGGGGGCTCACCCCTCCACTTT. Its protein is CASSLQGGSPLHF.

The genes are TRBV11-1 and TRBJ1-2; tentatively, D is TRBD1 (5 bases). V was cut by 1 base and J by 3 bases, with 6 bases left in between. The length of the CDR3 is 13 residues. Germline lookup yields CDR1 SGHAT and CDR2 FQDESV (reference sequence). CDR3 amino acids: CASSLGRDYGYTF. The CDR3 DNA reads as TGTGCCAGCAGCTTAGGCAGGGACTATGGCTACACCTTC.

V and J are TRBV24-1 and TRBJ1-5; D uncertain. This CDR3 is built from 18 residues. V lost 2 bases and J lost 0, with 16 bases in between. Per germline, CDR1 KGHDR and CDR2 SFDVKD. CDR3: CATSDSPGKASSNQPQHF. CDR3 sequence (DNA): TGTGCCACCAGTGATTCCCCGGGGAAAGCCAGTAGCAATCAGCCCCAGCATTTT.

This chain joins TRBV28 and TRBJ2-7, with D possibly TRBD1 on 5 matching bases. Germline V lookup: CDR1 MDHEN, CDR2 SYDVKM. The CDR3 has 12 residues. V was cut by 6 bases and J by 6 bases, with 12 bases left in between. CDR3 amino acids: CASSPRASEQYF. The CDR3 DNA reads as TGTGCCAGCAGCCCCAGGGCGAGCGAGCAGTACTTC.